The 20 T cell receptor beta chains given below trace back to one sample, sequenced in a study of cytomegalovirus exposure and HLA in healthy donors. The PCR used 60 Vbeta and 13 Jbeta primers. The table came from immunoSEQ multiplex PCR; TCRdb's copy has only in-frame clones and leaves some out. The repertoire holds around 200,000 clones, with more than 85% as singletons. Source material: PBMCs. The receptors originated from a young woman in good health and CMV-seronegative.

The chain has TRBV5-1 and TRBJ2-7; D is possibly TRBD1 (5 bases). The germline CDR1 and CDR2 sequences are SGHRS and YFSETQ. This CDR3 is 13 amino acids long. V lost 4 bases to trimming and J lost 6 bases, with 14 bases between them. This chain's CDR3 is CASSQKGVGEQYF. The CDR3 DNA follows: TGCGCCAGCAGCCAAAAAGGGGTGGGCGAGCAGTACTTC.

The chain has TRBV29-1 and TRBJ2-7; D not resolved. This CDR3 has 11 amino acids. The V gene lost 7 bases and the J gene lost 3 bases, with 10 bases spanning the gap. Germline-derived CDR1 and CDR2 are SQVTM and ANQGSEA. CDR3 DNA sequence: TGCAGCGCAGGCGACGGCTACGAGCAGTACTTC. The encoded protein is CSAGDGYEQYF.

V and J are TRBV29-1 and TRBJ1-4, with D unresolved. The CDR3 has 11 residues. Germline V CDR1 and CDR2: SQVTM, ANQGSEA. The V gene lost 5 bases and the J gene lost 5 bases, with 6 bases spanning the gap. The CDR3 loop reads CSVTVNEKLFF. The CDR3 DNA sequence: TGCAGCGTTACGGTCAATGAAAAACTGTTTTTT.

This clone has only one observation. The chain couples TRBV11-2 to TRBJ2-1; D is undetermined. This CDR3 contains 13 residues. Germline V CDR1 and CDR2: SGHAT, FQNNGV. V was cut by 5 bases and J by 5 bases, with 10 bases left in between. The CDR3 nucleotides read TGTGCCAGCAGCCCCATATCTAACAATGAGCAGTTCTTC. This gives the protein CASSPISNNEQFF.

The chain links TRBV5-4 to TRBJ1-2; no firm D call. V was pared by 4 bases and J by 3 bases, with 4 bases between. Germline V lookup: CDR1 SGHNT, CDR2 YYREEE (reference sequence). The CDR3 has 11 residues. The CDR3 bases are TGTGCCAGCAGCCGGGACTATGGCTACACCTTC. Encoded protein: CASSRDYGYTF.

This chain connects TRBV29-1 to TRBJ2-2; 7 bases line up with TRBD2. Germline-derived CDR1 and CDR2 are SQVTM and ANQGSEA. The V gene end was trimmed by 3 bases and the J gene end by 4 bases; junction bases not matched to a gene: 14. The CDR3 has 17 amino acids. The CDR3 coding sequence is TGCAGCGTTGACGGCGGGGCGGGGGAACGGGGCACCGGGGAGCTGTTTTTT. It is translated as CSVDGGAGERGTGELFF.

V is TRBV13 and J is TRBJ1-2; no clear D gene. The CDR3 has 15 residues. Between the trimmed V and J ends, which lost 0 bases and 7 bases, there was a span of 15 bases. Germline values: CDR1 PRHDT, CDR2 FYEKMQ (reference sequence). The CDR3 region is CASSLGLVPIAGYTF. CDR3 DNA sequence: TGTGCCAGCAGCTTAGGCCTGGTCCCGATAGCTGGCTACACCTTC.

The chain has TRBV29-1 and TRBJ1-5, with TRBD1 as a possible D gene (5 bases). Trimming cost V 2 bases and J 6 bases, with 14 bases left between them. This CDR3 has 14 residues. Germline lookup yields CDR1 SQVTM and CDR2 ANQGSEA. The CDR3 nucleotides read TGCAGCGTTGAAATAGGGGTTCTGGGTCAGCCCCAGCATTTT. Its protein is CSVEIGVLGQPQHF.

The chain employs TRBV2 and TRBJ2-7; D gene uncertain. The germline CDR1 and CDR2 sequences are SNHLY and FYNNEI. Trimming cost V 3 bases and J 2 bases, with 8 bases left between them. This CDR3 contains 13 residues. DNA for the CDR3: TGTGCCAGCAGTGACCACAATGCCTACGAGCAGTACTTC. It specifies CASSDHNAYEQYF.

The genes are TRBV27 and TRBJ2-7, with D unresolved. This CDR3 has 13 amino acids. Trimming shortened V by 0 bases and J by 4 bases, and 7 bases separated the two germline ends. Germline V gives CDR1 MNHEY, CDR2 SMNVEV (reference sequence). CDR3 protein: CASSLSGGYEQYF. DNA of the CDR3: TGTGCCAGCAGTTTATCAGGCGGATACGAGCAGTACTTC.

The chain employs TRBV4-1 and TRBJ2-2, with 10 bases that match TRBD2. The CDR3 extends over 18 amino acids. After removal of 2 bases from V and 0 bases from J, the junction contained 6 bases not matched to a gene. Germline V CDR1 and CDR2: MGHRA, YSYEKL. The CDR3 DNA follows: TGCGCCAGCAGCCAACGGCTAGCGGGGGCCTCGAACACCGGGGAGCTGTTTTTT. Translated, it gives CASSQRLAGASNTGELFF.

Concerning this clone: At one of its ends the junction is not consistent with the germline gene, which may arise from a read error. The genes are TRBV4-2 and TRBJ1-4; TRBD1 aligns across 9 bases. The CDR3 is 15 residues long. From germline, CDR1 is LGHNA and CDR2 YNFKEQ. CDR3 region: CASSQGGTGREKLFF. DNA of the CDR3: TGTGCCAGCAGTCAAGGTGGGACAGGGCGCGAAAAACTGTTTTTT.

V and J are TRBV27 and TRBJ1-2; tentatively, D is TRBD1 (5 bases). The length of the CDR3 is 16 residues. Germline CDR1 and CDR2: MNHEY and SMNVEV (reference sequence). The V gene lost 2 bases and the J gene lost 3 bases, with 16 bases spanning the gap. CDR3 loop: CASSLAQGIGDYGYTF. CDR3 DNA sequence: TGTGCCAGCAGTTTAGCTCAGGGTATTGGCGACTATGGCTACACCTTC.

The rearrangement joins TRBV30 to TRBJ1-1, with D unresolved. V dropped 2 bases and J dropped 4 bases, with 14 bases sitting between them. The CDR3 contains 14 residues. Germline-derived CDR1 and CDR2 are GTSNPN and SVGIG (reference sequence). The CDR3 loop reads CAWSKAGKITEAFF. The CDR3 DNA sequence: TGTGCCTGGAGTAAGGCAGGCAAGATCACTGAAGCTTTCTTT.

The chain combines TRBV4-2 with TRBJ2-2, with D unresolved. The ends were cut back, 1 base at V and 4 bases at J, with 10 bases in the middle. Germline CDR1 LGHNA, CDR2 YNFKEQ. The length of the CDR3 is 15 residues. CDR3 loop: CASSQVPEPTGELFF. In DNA, the CDR3 is TGTGCCAGCAGCCAAGTTCCTGAGCCCACCGGGGAGCTGTTTTTT.

V usage is TRBV2 and J usage is TRBJ2-5; D is unresolved. V lost 3 bases, J lost 5 bases, and 10 bases lay in between. The CDR3 length is 13 residues. Germline loops: CDR1 SNHLY, CDR2 FYNNEI. The CDR3 protein is CASSEITVETQYF. CDR3 nucleotide sequence: TGTGCCAGCAGTGAGATTACGGTTGAGACCCAGTACTTC.

The chain couples TRBV2 to TRBJ2-1; 9 positions agree with TRBD2. Germline V CDR1 and CDR2: SNHLY, FYNNEI. This CDR3 has 14 residues. Trimming at V came to 7 bases and at J to 0 bases, leaving 1 base not matched to a gene. The CDR3 loop is CASKREDSYNEQFF. The CDR3 DNA follows: TGTGCCAGCAAGCGGGAGGACTCCTACAATGAGCAGTTCTTC.

This clone occurred a few times. The chain combines TRBV7-2 with TRBJ1-2, with a weak D call TRBD1 (5 bases). Germline-derived CDR1 and CDR2 are SGHTA and FQGNSA. V lost 1 base and J 2 bases, leaving 14 bases between the germline ends. The CDR3 extends over 16 amino acids. This chain's CDR3 is CASSLEGRAGNYGYTF. The CDR3 DNA sequence: TGTGCCAGCAGCTTAGAGGGGCGTGCAGGGAACTATGGCTACACCTTC.

The chain joins TRBV5-6 to TRBJ2-5; 11 bases fit TRBD2. Germline loops: CDR1 SGHDT, CDR2 YYEEEE. This CDR3 has 15 amino acids. V lost 0 bases and J lost 2; bases outside the gene matches: 0. CDR3 sequence: CASSLGLAGQETQYF. The CDR3 nucleotides are TGTGCCAGCAGCTTGGGACTAGCGGGGCAAGAGACCCAGTACTTC.

This rearrangement joins TRBV14 to TRBJ2-1; 13 bases line up with TRBD2. The J segment lost 0 bases and the V segment lost 3 bases, leaving 5 bases of the junction unmatched. Germline values: CDR1 SGHDN, CDR2 FVKESK. The CDR3 spans 18 residues. CDR3 in amino acids: CASSHTSGRGPSYNEQFF. The CDR3 nucleotides read TGTGCCAGCAGCCATACTAGCGGGAGGGGCCCCTCCTACAATGAGCAGTTCTTC.